Below, 30 T cell receptor beta chains from the same sample are listed, as sequenced in a study of CD8 T cells in ankylosing spondylitis. TCRdb re-called the 5' RACE reads through MiXCR, storing one row per CDR3 protein. Among 200,000 to 300,000 distinct CDR3 sequences listed, roughly 10% were seen once. Sequenced material: blood, either unsorted or a sorted T cell fraction (not recorded which). These receptors all come from a male donor with ankylosing spondylitis or in good health (not recorded which).

This clonotype was recorded at least ten times. J is TRBJ2-1 and V is TRBV4-1; 8 positions agree with TRBD2. This CDR3 is built from 18 residues. Unmatched junction bases numbered 7, after V lost 0 bases and J lost 0 bases. Germline assignment: CDR1 MGHRA and CDR2 YSYEKL. This CDR3 is CASSQEGGGGRSYNEQFF. CDR3 in DNA: TGCGCCAGCAGCCAAGAGGGGGGCGGGGGGCGCTCCTACAATGAGCAGTTCTTC.

This clonotype has at least ten counts. The rearrangement joins TRBV6-1 to TRBJ2-4; D is unclear. Germline V gives CDR1 MNHNS, CDR2 SASEGT. With 4 bases removed from V and 2 bases from J, the gap between germline ends came to 6 bases. This CDR3 comprises 13 residues. The CDR3 coding sequence is TGTGCCAGCAGTGTGTCCTCCAAAAACATTCAGTACTTC. It encodes CASSVSSKNIQYF.

This clonotype has only a few counts. The chain uses TRBV7-9 and TRBJ2-3; TRBD2 agrees at 11 bases. This CDR3 is built from 17 residues. V dropped 0 bases and J dropped 2; count of bases not matched to a gene: 4. Germline V CDR1 and CDR2: SEHNR, FQNEAQ (reference sequence). The CDR3 DNA reads as TGTGCCAGCAGCTTAGCGGGGACTAGCGGTACCACAGATACGCAGTATTTT. Encoded protein: CASSLAGTSGTTDTQYF.

Here the CDR3 reads CASSTGQGNQPQHF. The DNA of the CDR3 is TGTGCCAGCAGCACCGGACAGGGGAATCAGCCCCAGCATTTT. The chain links TRBV5-5 to TRBJ1-5, with 9 positions matching TRBD1. The V segment lost 4 bases and the J segment 4 bases; nucleotides outside the gene matches: 3. The germline V gene encodes CDR1 SGHKS and CDR2 YYEKEE (reference sequence). The CDR3 extends over 14 amino acids.

This clonotype has more than one count but fewer than ten. The gene calls are TRBV7-9 and TRBJ1-2; D may be TRBD1 (5 bases). Germline CDR1 and CDR2: SEHNR and FQNEAQ (reference sequence). V lost 2 bases, J lost 5 bases, and 15 bases lay in between. The CDR3 extends over 15 amino acids. The CDR3 loop is CASSLPLLWGYGYTF. DNA for the CDR3: TGTGCCAGCAGCTTACCCCTATTATGGGGGTATGGCTACACCTTC.

This clonotype has a count of ten or more. This chain links TRBV5-1 with TRBJ2-1, with 11 positions matching TRBD2. CDR1 is SGHRS, CDR2 YFSETQ, per germline. The CDR3 runs to 13 residues. Trimming cost V 2 bases and J 10 bases; bases outside gene matches: 2. The CDR3 DNA reads as TGCGCCAGCAGCTTTAGCGGGAGGGAGGAGCAGTTCTTC. As protein: CASSFSGREEQFF.

In its sample, this clonotype was seen many times. The chain is built from TRBV4-2 and TRBJ2-5; 13 bases match TRBD2. V shed 4 bases, J shed 0 bases, and the junction held 2 bases outside the gene matches. The CDR3 totals 16 residues. Germline V CDR1 and CDR2: LGHNA, YNFKEQ. The CDR3 nucleotides are TGTGCCAGCAGCCTAGGGACTAGCGGGGACCAAGAGACCCAGTACTTC. This codes for CASSLGTSGDQETQYF.

The table lists this clonotype with a few counts. The rearrangement links TRBV6-1 to TRBJ2-7; D unresolved. Per the germline V gene, CDR1 is MNHNS and CDR2 is SASEGT. This CDR3 is 14 amino acids long. V lost 5 bases, J lost 5 bases, and 16 bases lay in between. CDR3 sequence reads: CASSTSPAPNEQYF. The CDR3 DNA follows: TGTGCCAGCAGTACGTCCCCGGCTCCGAACGAGCAGTACTTC.

This clonotype has a count of ten or more. The J gene is TRBJ1-5, the V gene TRBV3-1, with D perhaps matching TRBD1 (6 bases). Germline V CDR1 and CDR2: LGHDT, YNNKEL (reference sequence). The CDR3 consists of 14 residues. V shed 5 bases and J shed 6 bases, with 14 bases lying between them. The CDR3 DNA sequence: TGTGCCAGCAGCGATAAAACAGGGTCTCAGCCCCAGCATTTT. Its translation is CASSDKTGSQPQHF. Together with reference TRBV3-1 and TRBJ1-5, the CDR3 gives the full variable domain: DTAVSQTPKYLVTQMGNDKSIKCEQNLGHDTMYWYKQDSKKFLKIMFSYNNKELIINETVPNRFSPKSPDKAHLNLHINSLELGDSAVYFCASSDKTGSQPQHFGDGTRLSIL.

As for this clonotype: An end of the junction does not agree with germline; a read error may underlie this. The chain carries TRBV18 and TRBJ2-5; D possibly corresponds to TRBD1 (5 bases). In germline, CDR1 is KGHSH, CDR2 LQKENI. This CDR3 has 12 residues. The CDR3 loop is CASSGGQESQYF. Here the CDR3 DNA reads TGTGCCAGTTCAGGTGGACAAGAGAGCCAGTACTTC. Drawing the rest from reference TRBV18 and TRBJ2-5, the complete variable domain is NAGVMQNPRHLVRRRGQEARLRCSPMKGHSHVYWYRQLPEEGLKFMVYLQKENIIDESGMPKERFSAEFPKEGPSILRIQQVVRGDSAAYFCASSGGQESQYFGPGTRLLVL.

The sample holds many counts of this clonotype. V and J are TRBV15 and TRBJ2-3; D is unresolved. V gave up 1 base and J gave up 4 bases, with 9 bases separating them. The germline CDR1 and CDR2 sequences are LNHNV and YYDKDF (reference sequence). The CDR3 loop spans 14 amino acids. CDR3 protein: CATSRGVVPDTQYF. The CDR3 coding sequence is TGTGCCACCAGCAGAGGAGTCGTCCCAGATACGCAGTATTTT.

On this clonotype itself: A much bigger clone sits one base away, suggesting this may be a read error. This chain uses TRBV20-1 with TRBJ2-3; a weak D match, TRBD2 (13 bases). Between the trimmed V and J ends, which lost 6 bases and 1 base, there was a span of 26 bases. Germline lookup yields CDR1 DFQATT and CDR2 SNEGSKA (reference sequence). This CDR3 region has 18 residues. CDR3 sequence reads: CSAVGLAGQGARTDTQYF. CDR3 nucleotides: TGCAGTGCCGTGGGACTAGCGGGACAGGGGGCCCGCACAGATACGCAGTATTTT.

Points on this clonotype: Since a much larger clone is just one base distant, this may be a read error. The V gene is TRBV27, the J gene TRBJ1-4; TRBD1 aligns across 8 bases. Germline assignment: CDR1 MNHEY and CDR2 SMNVEV (reference sequence). The CDR3 sequence is 13 residues long. CDR3 protein: CAGSSGTGEKLFF. CDR3 in DNA: TGTGCCGGCAGTTCGGGGACAGGAGAAAAACTGTTTTTT. Variable domain in full (rest from reference TRBV27 and TRBJ1-4): EAQVTQNPRYLITVTGKKLTVTCSQNMNHEYMSWYRQDPGLGLRQIYYSMNVEVTDKGDVPEGYKVSRKEKRNFPLILESPSPNQTSLYFCAGSSGTGEKLFFGSGTQLSVL.

Only a few counts were recorded for this clonotype. This chain uses TRBV7-9 with TRBJ2-1; TRBD2 matches 9 bases. The length of the CDR3 is 15 residues. With V trimmed by 6 bases and J by 4 bases, 7 bases remained unmatched. Looked up from germline, CDR1 is SEHNR and CDR2 is FQNEAQ (reference sequence). The CDR3 DNA reads TGTGCCAGCAGGCCACTAGCGGGCCCTTACAATGAGCAGTTCTTC. It is translated as CASRPLAGPYNEQFF.

This clonotype was detected many times. V usage is TRBV12-3 or TRBV12-4 and J usage is TRBJ1-1; possible D gene TRBD1, 6 bases. V was clipped by 0 bases and J by 1 base, with 12 bases between them. There are 16 residues in the CDR3. The CDR3 coding sequence is TGTGCCAGCAGTTTAGCGATCGGGGGCCCGAACACTGAAGCTTTCTTT. This encodes CASSLAIGGPNTEAFF.

Many counts were recorded for this clonotype. The chain is built from TRBV20-1 and TRBJ2-7; a weak D match, TRBD1 (5 bases). Trimming shortened V by 5 bases and J by 2 bases, and 16 bases separated the two germline ends. Germline assignment: CDR1 DFQATT and CDR2 SNEGSKA (reference sequence). The CDR3 is 14 residues long. In nucleotides, the CDR3 is TGCAGTGCTCGACACAGGAGCTACCCCTACGAGCAGTACTTC. Amino acid sequence: CSARHRSYPYEQYF.

In its sample, this clonotype was seen many times. V usage is TRBV29-1 and J usage is TRBJ2-5; perhaps TRBD1 as D (6 bases). Trimming took off 4 bases at V and 4 bases at J, with 13 bases between the two ends. From germline, CDR1 is SQVTM and CDR2 ANQGSEA. This CDR3 is 13 amino acids long. CDR3 in amino acids: CSVGGKGGETQYF. CDR3 nucleotides: TGCAGCGTTGGTGGAAAAGGGGGAGAGACCCAGTACTTC.

Ten or more counts support this clonotype. V usage is TRBV20-1 and J usage is TRBJ2-3, with 7 bases lining up with TRBD2. CDR1 is DFQATT and CDR2 is SNEGSKA in the germline V gene (reference sequence). The CDR3 totals 13 residues. V was clipped by 3 bases and J by 0 bases; unmatched bases: 0. In DNA, the CDR3 is TGCAGTGCTAGTAGCGGGAGCACAGATACGCAGTATTTT. It codes for CSASSGSTDTQYF.

This clonotype showed up many times. The chain links TRBV4-1 to TRBJ2-3; D gene uncertain. This CDR3 comprises 15 residues. V gave up 5 bases and J gave up 6 bases, with 18 bases separating them. CDR1 is MGHRA and CDR2 is YSYEKL in the germline V gene. The CDR3 loop reads CASSSQSGLRDTQYF. Here the CDR3 DNA reads TGCGCCAGCAGCTCCCAGAGTGGCCTGAGGGATACGCAGTATTTT.

This clonotype was seen a handful of times. The chain is built from TRBV29-1 and TRBJ2-7, with 8 bases that match TRBD1. The junction had 3 bases not matched to a gene; V was cut back by 6 bases and J by 2 bases. Looked up from germline, CDR1 is SQVTM and CDR2 is ANQGSEA. CDR3 length equals 12 residues. This chain's CDR3 is CSVTGVTYEQYF. CDR3 in DNA: TGCAGCGTGACAGGGGTGACCTACGAGCAGTACTTC.

The V gene is TRBV4-2, the J gene TRBJ1-1, with D perhaps TRBD1 (6 bases). Trimming took off 1 base at V and 3 bases at J, with 15 bases between the two ends. CDR1 is LGHNA, CDR2 YNFKEQ, per germline. The CDR3 covers 16 residues. This chain's CDR3 is CASSQVGGGPYTEAFF. The CDR3, as DNA: TGTGCCAGCAGCCAAGTAGGAGGGGGTCCCTACACTGAAGCTTTCTTT.

This clonotype has a count of ten or more. The J gene is TRBJ1-1, the V gene TRBV6-5; D might be TRBD1 (5 bases). This CDR3 comprises 13 residues. Germline-derived CDR1 and CDR2 are MNHEY and SVGAGI. The V gene lost 2 bases and the J gene lost 4 bases, with 8 bases spanning the gap. The chain's CDR3 is CASSYRGGTEAFF. The CDR3, as DNA: TGTGCCAGCAGTTACAGGGGTGGCACTGAAGCTTTCTTT.

This clonotype appeared many times. The genes are TRBV6-2 or TRBV6-3 and TRBJ2-1; D perhaps matches TRBD2 (5 bases). Germline loops: CDR1 MNHEY, CDR2 SVGEGT. The CDR3 is 14 residues long. With 2 bases removed from V and 7 bases from J, the gap between germline ends came to 12 bases. CDR3 DNA: TGTGCCAGCAGTTACACATCCGGGGTTAATGAGCAGTTCTTC. This codes for CASSYTSGVNEQFF.

In its sample, this clonotype was seen many times. The rearrangement links TRBV28 to TRBJ2-3, with 7 bases that match TRBD2. The germline V gene has CDR1 MDHEN and CDR2 SYDVKM. The CDR3 extends over 15 amino acids. V lost 5 bases, J lost 2 bases, and 7 bases stayed unmatched. This chain's CDR3 is CASSTSGAPTDTQYF. The CDR3 DNA is TGTGCCAGCAGTACCAGCGGGGCCCCCACAGATACGCAGTATTTT.

This clonotype was seen ten or more times. V usage is TRBV6-5 and J usage is TRBJ1-4; no definite D call. The germline V gene has CDR1 MNHEY and CDR2 SVGAGI. The CDR3 contains 17 residues. V was clipped by 2 bases and J by 7 bases, with 20 bases between them. CDR3 coding DNA: TGTGCCAGCAGTTACCTCCGGGGAGGGCCCAAGGGTGAAAAACTGTTTTTT. Translating it yields CASSYLRGGPKGEKLFF.

This clonotype has ten or more counts. V gene TRBV9 combines with J gene TRBJ1-5; D gene unclear. The germline CDR1 and CDR2 sequences are SGDLS and YYNGEE. V dropped 1 base and J dropped 1 base, with 3 bases sitting between them. The CDR3 extends over 13 amino acids. In DNA, the CDR3 is TGTGCCAGCAGCGTAAACAGCAATCAGCCCCAGCATTTT. As protein: CASSVNSNQPQHF.

The chain has TRBV10-3 and TRBJ2-1; D ambiguous. Germline V CDR1 and CDR2: ENHRY, SYGVKD. Trimming stripped 7 bases from V and 0 bases from J, with 13 bases between. CDR3 length: 15 amino acids. The chain's CDR3 is CAITHGDSSYNEQFF. The CDR3 DNA reads TGTGCCATCACACACGGCGATAGCTCCTACAATGAGCAGTTCTTC.

This clonotype was counted many times. This chain connects TRBV20-1 to TRBJ1-2; 9 bases line up with TRBD1. Trimming cost V 4 bases and J 4 bases; bases outside gene matches: 7. This CDR3 is built from 14 residues. In germline, CDR1 is DFQATT, CDR2 SNEGSKA (reference sequence). The CDR3 coding sequence is TGCAGTGCTAAGGGACAGGGTCTTGTCTATGGCTACACCTTC. Its translation is CSAKGQGLVYGYTF.

In this sample, this clonotype turned up many times. The chain is built from TRBV20-1 and TRBJ2-5; 7 positions agree with TRBD2. After removal of 6 bases from V and 3 bases from J, the junction contained 4 bases not matched to a gene. This CDR3 comprises 12 residues. Germline V gene lookup returns CDR1 DFQATT and CDR2 SNEGSKA (reference sequence). This CDR3 reads CSAALAEETQYF. The CDR3, as DNA: TGCAGTGCCGCTCTAGCGGAAGAGACCCAGTACTTC.

This clonotype has at least ten counts. The DNA for the CDR3 is TGCGCCAGCAGAACGAGTCAGCTCCCTAAGGGCTACACCTTC. This sequence encodes CASRTSQLPKGYTF. The chain carries TRBV5-1 and TRBJ1-2; D unresolved. Deletions cut 5 bases from V and 8 bases from J, with 19 bases between. The germline V gene encodes CDR1 SGHRS and CDR2 YFSETQ. The CDR3 length is 14 residues.